Listed below are T cell receptor beta chains from one sample, sequenced in a study of beta chain features in type 1 diabetes. Measured with immunoSEQ multiplex PCR; TCRdb has only the in-frame clones, and not every one. The sample records 330,000 or so clones, roughly an eighth being singletons. Sequenced sample: naive CD4+ T cells from blood. The receptors were sampled from a woman aged 18 to 35 with type 1 diabetes. Both conserved end residues are part of each CDR3. The D gene is left open where the match is weak. Clone size is shown for a subset of rows, as once, few, many or a class of expanded clone.

j_call clone_size d_call v_call cdr3_nt cdr3_aa
TRBJ2-1 . . TRBV7-9 TGTGCCAGCAGCTTTTGGCGGCTAATGGACTCCTACAATGAGCAGTTCTTC CASSFWRLMDSYNEQFF
TRBJ2-7 few TRBD2 TRBV7-2 TGTGCCAGCAGCTCCGTCAGCGGGACCTACGAGCAGTACTTC CASSSVSGTYEQYF
TRBJ2-1 few . TRBV14 TGTGCCAGCAGCTCAGGGTACAATGAGCAGTTCTTC CASSSGYNEQFF
TRBJ2-2 . . TRBV2 TGTGCCAGCAGTGCAGACGCTATTGACTTCGGGGAGCTGTTTTTT CASSADAIDFGELFF
TRBJ2-7 . TRBD1 TRBV10-2 TGCGCCAGCAGGCACAGGGGAGAGGACGAGCAGTACTTC CASRHRGEDEQYF
TRBJ1-1 few TRBD1 TRBV11-2 TGTGCCAGCAGCTCCCTGGACAGGGCGAACACTGAAGCTTTCTTT CASSSLDRANTEAFF
TRBJ1-1 . . TRBV19 TGTGCCAGTAGTATAAGCAGGGTGGCGAACACTGAAGCTTTCTTT CASSISRVANTEAFF
TRBJ2-7 . TRBD2 TRBV28 TGTGCCAGCAGTTTATTCCGACTAGCGAGTACCTACGAGCAGTACTTC CASSLFRLASTYEQYF
TRBJ2-3 . . TRBV6-4 TGTGCCAGCAGTGAAGAGGGCAGTTTTGTATATACGCAGTATTTT CASSEEGSFVYTQYF
TRBJ2-1 few TRBD2 TRBV4-2 TGTGCCAGCAGCCAAGGGACTAGCGGGACTGACAATGAGCAGTTCTTC CASSQGTSGTDNEQFF
TRBJ1-2 . TRBD1 TRBV2 TGTGCCAGGGCCGGGACAGGGGTCGGTGGCTACACCTTC CARAGTGVGGYTF
TRBJ2-7 few TRBD2 TRBV7-8 TGTGCCAGCAGCGTCGGACTAGCGGCCTACGAGCAGTACTTC CASSVGLAAYEQYF
TRBJ2-1 . TRBD1 TRBV11-2 TGTGCCAGCAGCTCTTTCAGGGGGCGTTCCTACAATGAGCAGTTCTTC CASSSFRGRSYNEQFF
TRBJ2-1 . . TRBV7-9 TGTGCCAGCAGCTCATTAGCGGACTACAATGAGCAGTTCTTC CASSSLADYNEQFF
TRBJ2-5 few TRBD2 TRBV4-3 TGCGCCAGCAGCCAAGACGCCCTAGGACTAGCGGGCCGACCAAACTTC CASSQDALGLAGRPNF
TRBJ2-7 few . TRBV7-9 TGTGCCAGCAGCGGAGGGAACTACGAGCAGTACTTC CASSGGNYEQYF
TRBJ2-1 few TRBD2 TRBV7-3 TGTGCCAGCAGCACCGGGACTAGGAGCTCCTACAATGAGCAGTTCTTC CASSTGTRSSYNEQFF
TRBJ2-4 . . TRBV7-8 TGTGCCAGCAGCCCCCGGGCGGGACGGACCAAAAACATTCAGTACTTC CASSPRAGRTKNIQYF
TRBJ1-5 . TRBD1 TRBV18 TGTGCCAGCTCCCCCGGGACAGGGGTCAATCAGCCCCAGCATTTT CASSPGTGVNQPQHF
TRBJ2-1 few . TRBV4-1 TGCGCCAGCAGCCAAGAGCGGGCGGGGAAGGGGTTGAATGAGCAGTTCTTC CASSQERAGKGLNEQFF
TRBJ2-1 . TRBD2 TRBV12-5 TGTGCTAGTGGCAGACTAGCGGGAGGGCGCAATGAGCAGTTCTTC CASGRLAGGRNEQFF
TRBJ2-1 . TRBD2 TRBV28 TGTGCCAGCAGTTGGCGGGGGGCGCAGTTCTTC CASSWRGAQFF
TRBJ2-7 . . TRBV7-9 TGTGCCAGCAGCAACGGGGTGTTTAACGAGCAGTACTTC CASSNGVFNEQYF
TRBJ1-2 . . TRBV5-1 TGCGCCAGCAGCGCGCAACAGGGATCTAACTATGGCTACACCTTC CASSAQQGSNYGYTF
TRBJ2-7 few TRBD1 TRBV10-3 TGTGCCATCAGTGGGACAGGGAGATACGAGCAGTACTTC CAISGTGRYEQYF
TRBJ2-6 . . TRBV9 TGTGCCAGCAGCGTACAGGCCGCCGCTGGGGCCAACGTCCTGACTTTC CASSVQAAAGANVLTF
TRBJ2-5 . . TRBV4-3 TGCGCCAGCAGCCAAGTCCTACGGCAAGAGACCCAGTACTTC CASSQVLRQETQYF
TRBJ2-3 . . TRBV9 TGTGCCAGCAGCTCGCTCGGAGGCGTGAATACGCAGTATTTT CASSSLGGVNTQYF
TRBJ1-1 . . TRBV28 TGTGCCAGCAGATCAACCCGAGGGAACACTGAAGCTTTCTTT CASRSTRGNTEAFF
TRBJ1-4 few . TRBV7-9 TGTGCCAGCAGCAGGGGCGGTGCAACTAATGAAAAACTGTTTTTT CASSRGGATNEKLFF
TRBJ2-3 . . TRBV5-4 TGTGCCAGCGGCGGAAGACGCACAGATACGCAGTATTTT CASGGRRTDTQYF
TRBJ1-1 . . TRBV4-1 TGCGCCAGCAGCCCCGCGGGGAGCACTGAAGCTTTCTTT CASSPAGSTEAFF
TRBJ2-7 few TRBD2 TRBV5-5 TGTGCCAGCAGCCAACACCCGTCCCCTAGCGGGAGCTACTCCTACGAGCAGTACTTC CASSQHPSPSGSYSYEQYF
TRBJ2-1 few . TRBV12-5 TGTGCTAGTGGTTTGGTAGGGGGTAGTGAGCAGTTCTTC CASGLVGGSEQFF
TRBJ1-1 . . TRBV7-9 TGTGCCAGCAGCAATCGGGGTGCGAACACTGAAGCTTTCTTT CASSNRGANTEAFF
TRBJ1-1 . TRBD1 TRBV16 TGTGCCAGCAGCCACCAGGGGGCGGACACTGAAGCTTTCTTT CASSHQGADTEAFF
TRBJ2-2 . . TRBV7-9 TGTGCCAGCAGCCCCACGGGGGTGGACACCGGGGAGCTGTTTTTT CASSPTGVDTGELFF
TRBJ1-1 . TRBD1 TRBV7-2 TGTGCCAGCAGAGCCGGGACAGAGAACACTGAAGCTTTCTTT CASRAGTENTEAFF
TRBJ2-7 few TRBD1 TRBV5-4 TGTGCCAGCAGCATGGGACAGGGGACATCCTACGAGCAGTACTTC CASSMGQGTSYEQYF
TRBJ2-1 . . TRBV10-3 TGTGCCATCGGTCTAGTGTACGAGCAGTTCTTC CAIGLVYEQFF
TRBJ1-2 . TRBD1 TRBV27 TGTGCCAGCAGGATGGGACAGGGGAATGGCTACACCTTC CASRMGQGNGYTF